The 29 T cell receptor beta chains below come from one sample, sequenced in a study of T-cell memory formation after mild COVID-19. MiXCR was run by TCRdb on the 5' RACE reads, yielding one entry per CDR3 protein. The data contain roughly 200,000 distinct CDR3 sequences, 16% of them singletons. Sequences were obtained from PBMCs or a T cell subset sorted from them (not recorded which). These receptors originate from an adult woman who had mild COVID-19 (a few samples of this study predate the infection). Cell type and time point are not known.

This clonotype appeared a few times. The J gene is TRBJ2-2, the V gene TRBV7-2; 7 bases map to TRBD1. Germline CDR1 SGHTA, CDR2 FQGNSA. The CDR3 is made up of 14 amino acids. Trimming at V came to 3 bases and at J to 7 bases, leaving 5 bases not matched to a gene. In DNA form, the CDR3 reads TGTGCCAGCAGCTTTGACAGGGAAAGCGGGGAGCTGTTTTTT. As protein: CASSFDRESGELFF.

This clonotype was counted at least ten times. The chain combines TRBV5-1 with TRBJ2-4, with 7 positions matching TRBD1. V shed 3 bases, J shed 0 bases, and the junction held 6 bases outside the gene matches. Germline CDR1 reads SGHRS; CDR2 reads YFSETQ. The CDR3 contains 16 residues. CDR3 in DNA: TGCGCCAGCAGCTCGGGGACAGTAGTAGCCAAAAACATTCAGTACTTC. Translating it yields CASSSGTVVAKNIQYF.

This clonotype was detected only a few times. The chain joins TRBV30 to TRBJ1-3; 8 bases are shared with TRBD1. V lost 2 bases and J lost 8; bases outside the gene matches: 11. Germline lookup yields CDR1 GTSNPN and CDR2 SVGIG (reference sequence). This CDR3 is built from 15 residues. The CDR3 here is CAWSTGTQGVDTIYF. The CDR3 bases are TGTGCCTGGAGTACCGGAACACAGGGGGTAGACACCATATATTTT. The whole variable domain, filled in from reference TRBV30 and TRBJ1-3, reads SQTIHQWPATLVQPVGSPLSLECTVEGTSNPNLYWYRQAAGRGLQLLFYSVGIGQISSEVPQNLSASRPQDRQFILSSKKLLLSDSGFYLCAWSTGTQGVDTIYFGEGSWLTVV.

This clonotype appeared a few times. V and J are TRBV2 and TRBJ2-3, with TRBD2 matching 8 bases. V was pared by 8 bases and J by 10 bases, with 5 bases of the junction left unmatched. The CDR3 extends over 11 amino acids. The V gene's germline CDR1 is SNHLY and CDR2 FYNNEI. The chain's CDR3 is CASGSGEAQYF. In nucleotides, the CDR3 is TGTGCCAGCGGTAGCGGGGAGGCGCAGTATTTT.

In nucleotides, the CDR3 is TGTGCCAGCAGCCGCTGGGGTGGTAGCGCGCCCAGCGAGCAGTACTTC. Translated: CASSRWGGSAPSEQYF. J is TRBJ2-7 and V is TRBV7-3, with D possibly TRBD2 on 5 matching bases. V lost 5 bases and J 6 bases, leaving 23 bases between the germline ends. The CDR3 runs 16 residues. CDR1 and CDR2 (germline): SGHTA, FQGTGA. The variable domain in full, completed from reference TRBV7-3 and TRBJ2-7, reads GAGVSQTPSNKVTEKGKYVELRCDPISGHTALYWYRQSLGQGPEFLIYFQGTGAADDSGLPNDRFFAVRPEGSVSTLKIQRTERGDSAVYLCASSRWGGSAPSEQYFGPGTRLTVT.

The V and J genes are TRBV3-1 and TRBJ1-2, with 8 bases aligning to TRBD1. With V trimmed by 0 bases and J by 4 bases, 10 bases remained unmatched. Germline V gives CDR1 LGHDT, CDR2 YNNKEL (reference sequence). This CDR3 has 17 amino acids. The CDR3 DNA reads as TGTGCCAGCAGCCAAGATACTATCCAGGGGGCAGGCTATGGCTACACCTTC. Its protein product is CASSQDTIQGAGYGYTF.

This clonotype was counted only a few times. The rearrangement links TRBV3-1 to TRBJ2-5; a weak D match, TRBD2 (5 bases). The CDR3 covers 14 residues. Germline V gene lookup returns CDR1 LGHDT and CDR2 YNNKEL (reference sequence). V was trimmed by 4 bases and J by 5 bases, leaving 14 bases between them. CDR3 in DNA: TGTGCCAGCAGCCGTCGGGGAGAAGGGGAGACCCAGTACTTC. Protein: CASSRRGEGETQYF.

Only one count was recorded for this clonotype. The CDR3 bases are TGTGCCAGCCGGGAGGGCCAAGGCTATGAGCAGTTCTTC. Its translation: CASREGQGYEQFF. This chain uses TRBV7-9 with TRBJ2-1, with 8 bases matching TRBD2. The CDR3 is 13 residues long. From germline, CDR1 is SEHNR and CDR2 FQNEAQ (reference sequence). V trimming: 8 bases; J trimming: 8 bases; junction bases outside the gene matches: 8.

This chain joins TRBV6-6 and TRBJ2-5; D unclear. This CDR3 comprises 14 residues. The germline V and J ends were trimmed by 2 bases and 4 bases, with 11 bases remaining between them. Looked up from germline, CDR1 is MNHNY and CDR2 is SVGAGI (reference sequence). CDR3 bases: TGTGCCAGCAGTTACGGGCAGGCCCTAGAGACCCAGTACTTC. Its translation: CASSYGQALETQYF.

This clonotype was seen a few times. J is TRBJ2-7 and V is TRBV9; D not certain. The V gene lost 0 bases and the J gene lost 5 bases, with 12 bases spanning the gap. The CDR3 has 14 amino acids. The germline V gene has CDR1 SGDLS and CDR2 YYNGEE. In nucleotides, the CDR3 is TGTGCCAGCAGCGTAGGTGTTAGTTTCGACGAGCAGTACTTC. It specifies CASSVGVSFDEQYF.

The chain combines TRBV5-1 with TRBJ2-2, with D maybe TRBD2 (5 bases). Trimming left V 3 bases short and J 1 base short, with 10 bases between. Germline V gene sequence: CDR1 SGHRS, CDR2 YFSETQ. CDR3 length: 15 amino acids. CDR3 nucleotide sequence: TGCGCCAGCAGCTATGCGGGTCAGAACACCGGGGAGCTGTTTTTT. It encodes CASSYAGQNTGELFF.

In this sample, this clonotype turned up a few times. CDR3 DNA: TGTGCCAGCAGCCCTAGACAGGGGCACTATGGCTACACCTTC. Protein product: CASSPRQGHYGYTF. The chain combines TRBV5-4 with TRBJ1-2; 8 nucleotides agree with TRBD1. Trimming at V came to 4 bases and at J to 3 bases, leaving 5 bases not matched to a gene. Germline V gene lookup returns CDR1 SGHNT and CDR2 YYREEE (reference sequence). The CDR3 is 14 amino acids.

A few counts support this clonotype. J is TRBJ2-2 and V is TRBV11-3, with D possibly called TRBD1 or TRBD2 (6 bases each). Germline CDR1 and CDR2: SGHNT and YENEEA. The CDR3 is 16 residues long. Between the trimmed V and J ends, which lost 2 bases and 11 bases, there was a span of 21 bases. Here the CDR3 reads CASSLSRQEGLEELFF. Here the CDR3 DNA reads TGTGCCAGCAGCTTAAGTCGACAGGAGGGACTCGAAGAGCTGTTTTTT.

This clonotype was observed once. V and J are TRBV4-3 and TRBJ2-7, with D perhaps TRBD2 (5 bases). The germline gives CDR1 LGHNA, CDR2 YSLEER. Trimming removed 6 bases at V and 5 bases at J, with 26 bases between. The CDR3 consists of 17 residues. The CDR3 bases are TGCGCCAGCAGGAGCAGAATCGGCGGGCTAGCTGGGGACGAGCAGTACTTC. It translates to CASRSRIGGLAGDEQYF.

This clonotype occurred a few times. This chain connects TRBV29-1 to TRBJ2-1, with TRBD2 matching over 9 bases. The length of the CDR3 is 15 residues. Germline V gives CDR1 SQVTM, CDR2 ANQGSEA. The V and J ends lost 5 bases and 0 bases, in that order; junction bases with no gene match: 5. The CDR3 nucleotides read TGCAGCGTTCCAGGCGGGGGGGGCTCCTACAATGAGCAGTTCTTC. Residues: CSVPGGGGSYNEQFF.

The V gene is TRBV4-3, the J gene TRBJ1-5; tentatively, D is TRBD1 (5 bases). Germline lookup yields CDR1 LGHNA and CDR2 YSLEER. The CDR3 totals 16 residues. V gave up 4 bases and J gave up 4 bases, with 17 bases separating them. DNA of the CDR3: TGCGCCAGCAGCCTTACTTCCGGGACGGCGAATCAGCCCCAGCATTTT. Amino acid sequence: CASSLTSGTANQPQHF.

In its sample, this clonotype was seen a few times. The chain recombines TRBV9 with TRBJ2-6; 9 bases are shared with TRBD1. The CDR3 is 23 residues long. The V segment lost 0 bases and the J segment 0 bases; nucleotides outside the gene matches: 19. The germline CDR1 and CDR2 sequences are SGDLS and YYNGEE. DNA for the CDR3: TGTGCCAGCAGCGTAGCCGCCAAAGGACAGGGGAGTCCCCAAAGCTCTGGGGCCAACGTCCTGACTTTC. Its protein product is CASSVAAKGQGSPQSSGANVLTF.

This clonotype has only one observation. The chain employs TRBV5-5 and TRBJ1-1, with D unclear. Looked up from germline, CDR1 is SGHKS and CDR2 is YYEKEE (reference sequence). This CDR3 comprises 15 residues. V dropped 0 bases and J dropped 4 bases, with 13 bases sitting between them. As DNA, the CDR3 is TGTGCCAGCAGCTTGGCAGGAGGACTGAGCACTGAAGCTTTCTTT. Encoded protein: CASSLAGGLSTEAFF.

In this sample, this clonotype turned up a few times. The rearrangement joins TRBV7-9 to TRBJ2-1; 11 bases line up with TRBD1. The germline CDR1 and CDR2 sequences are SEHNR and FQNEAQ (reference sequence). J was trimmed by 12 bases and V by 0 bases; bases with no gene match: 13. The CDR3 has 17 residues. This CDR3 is CASSLAYVGTGGQGQFF. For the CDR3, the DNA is TGTGCCAGCAGCTTAGCGTACGTTGGGACAGGGGGACAGGGGCAGTTCTTC.

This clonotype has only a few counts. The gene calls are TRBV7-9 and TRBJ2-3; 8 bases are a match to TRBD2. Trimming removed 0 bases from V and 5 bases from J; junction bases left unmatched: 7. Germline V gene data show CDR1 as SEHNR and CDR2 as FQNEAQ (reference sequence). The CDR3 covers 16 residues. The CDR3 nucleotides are TGTGCCAGCAGCTTAGCGCCGGGACTAGAGAAAGATACGCAGTATTTT. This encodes CASSLAPGLEKDTQYF.

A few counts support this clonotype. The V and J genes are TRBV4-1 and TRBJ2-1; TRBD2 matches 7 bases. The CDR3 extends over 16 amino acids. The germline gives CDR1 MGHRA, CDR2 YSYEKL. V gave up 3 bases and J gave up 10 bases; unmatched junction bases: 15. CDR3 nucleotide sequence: TGCGCCAGCAGCCAGGAAGGCGGCGGGGGAGTCAAAGAGCAGTTCTTC. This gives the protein CASSQEGGGGVKEQFF.

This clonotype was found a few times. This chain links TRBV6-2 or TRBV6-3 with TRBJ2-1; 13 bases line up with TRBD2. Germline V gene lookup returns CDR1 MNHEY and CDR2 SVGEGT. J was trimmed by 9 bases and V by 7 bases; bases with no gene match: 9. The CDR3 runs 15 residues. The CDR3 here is CASTGGLAGRGEQFF. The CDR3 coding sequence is TGTGCCAGCACCGGGGGACTAGCGGGACGTGGTGAGCAGTTCTTC.

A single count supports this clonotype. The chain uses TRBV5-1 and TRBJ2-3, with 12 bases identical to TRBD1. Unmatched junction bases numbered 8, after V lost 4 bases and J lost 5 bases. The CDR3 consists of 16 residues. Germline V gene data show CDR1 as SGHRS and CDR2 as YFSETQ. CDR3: CASSKGQGALLDTQYF. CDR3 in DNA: TGCGCCAGCAGCAAGGGACAGGGGGCGCTTTTAGATACGCAGTATTTT.

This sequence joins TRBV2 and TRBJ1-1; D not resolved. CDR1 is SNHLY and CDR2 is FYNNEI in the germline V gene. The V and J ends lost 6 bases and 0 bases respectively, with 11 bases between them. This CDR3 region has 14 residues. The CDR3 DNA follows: TGTGCCAGCAGGGGAACTACGGTGAACACTGAAGCTTTCTTT. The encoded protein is CASRGTTVNTEAFF.

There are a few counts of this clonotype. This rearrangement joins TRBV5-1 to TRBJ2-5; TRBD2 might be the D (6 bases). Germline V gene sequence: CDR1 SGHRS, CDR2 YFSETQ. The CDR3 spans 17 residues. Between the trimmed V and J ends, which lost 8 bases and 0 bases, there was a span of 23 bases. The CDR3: CASSPHRDSDYQETQYF. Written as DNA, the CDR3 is TGCGCCAGTAGTCCCCACCGGGACTCAGATTACCAAGAGACCCAGTACTTC.

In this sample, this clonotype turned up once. DNA of the CDR3: TGTGCCAGTAGTCCTACGGGACAGAACACTGAAGCTTTCTTT. Translated: CASSPTGQNTEAFF. The chain uses TRBV19 and TRBJ1-1; tentatively, D is TRBD1 (6 bases). Germline CDR1 and CDR2: LNHDA and SQIVND (reference sequence). This CDR3 spans 14 amino acids. V was trimmed by 5 bases and J by 1 base, leaving 11 bases between them. Based on the CDR3 plus reference TRBV19 and TRBJ1-1, the full variable domain is DGGITQSPKYLFRKEGQNVTLSCEQNLNHDAMYWYRQDPGQGLRLIYYSQIVNDFQKGDIAEGYSVSREKKESFPLTVTSAQKNPTAFYLCASSPTGQNTEAFFGQGTRLTVV.

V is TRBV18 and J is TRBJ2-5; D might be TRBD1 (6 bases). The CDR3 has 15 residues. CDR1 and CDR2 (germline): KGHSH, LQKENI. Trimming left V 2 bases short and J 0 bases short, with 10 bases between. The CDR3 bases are TGTGCCAGCTCACCATTAGGACAGTACCAAGAGACCCAGTACTTC. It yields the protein CASSPLGQYQETQYF.

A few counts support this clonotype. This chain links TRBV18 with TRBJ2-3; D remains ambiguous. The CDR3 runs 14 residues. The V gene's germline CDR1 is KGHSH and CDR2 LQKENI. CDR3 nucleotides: TGTGGGTCGGAAGTACCACTTAGCACAGATACGCAGTATTTT. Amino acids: CGSEVPLSTDTQYF.

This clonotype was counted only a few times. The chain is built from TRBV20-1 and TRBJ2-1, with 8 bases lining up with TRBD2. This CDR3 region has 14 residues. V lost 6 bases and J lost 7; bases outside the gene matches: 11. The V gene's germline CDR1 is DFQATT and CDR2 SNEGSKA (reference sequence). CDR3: CSARWASGPNEQFF. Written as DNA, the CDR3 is TGCAGTGCCAGATGGGCTAGCGGGCCTAATGAGCAGTTCTTC.